Listed below are T cell receptor beta chains from one sample, sequenced in a study of shared clonotypes between healthy human individuals. Produced via immunoSEQ multiplex PCR; TCRdb's table is partial and in-frame only. The sample includes roughly 2.5 million clones, approximately 90% of them seen just once. The sequencing input was naive CD4+ T cells sorted from blood. The receptor set was obtained from a man aged 18 to 30 in good health. CDR3s include the opening cysteine and the closing phenylalanine or tryptophan. D genes are given only for firm matches. Clone size is shown for a subset of rows, as once, few, many or a class of expanded clone.

DNA: TGTGCTAGCAGCCTCGGGACTAGCGGAGAACAAGAGACCCAGTACTTC
CDR3: CASSLGTSGEQETQYF
D: TRBD2
V: TRBV7-7
J: TRBJ2-5
size: .

DNA: TGTGCCAGCAGTTTAAGGGCGGGGGTCGGTTACGAGCAGTACTTC
CDR3: CASSLRAGVGYEQYF
D: TRBD2
V: TRBV27
J: TRBJ2-7
size: .

DNA: TGCGCCAGCAGCGGGGGCTCCTACAATGAGCAGTTCTTC
CDR3: CASSGGSYNEQFF
D: TRBD2
V: TRBV5-4
J: TRBJ2-1
size: .

DNA: TGCGCCAGCAGCTTGGCCGCACCAGGGAACAATGAGCAGTTCTTC
CDR3: CASSLAAPGNNEQFF
D: .
V: TRBV5-1
J: TRBJ2-1
size: .

DNA: TGTGCCACCAGCAAAGGGGACAGGGTCTACTCTGGGGCCAACGTCCTGACTTTC
CDR3: CATSKGDRVYSGANVLTF
D: TRBD1
V: TRBV15
J: TRBJ2-6
size: .

DNA: TGTGCCAGCAGTGTCATGCCTGAGGCAGGGTCCTATGGCTACACCTTC
CDR3: CASSVMPEAGSYGYTF
D: .
V: TRBV6-1
J: TRBJ1-2
size: .

DNA: TGTGCCAGCAGTGAGAGAAAAACCTATAACACTGAAGCTTTCTTT
CDR3: CASSERKTYNTEAFF
D: .
V: TRBV28
J: TRBJ1-1
size: .

DNA: TGTGCCAGTAGTATAGAGGGCAGAACCTACGAGCAGTACTTC
CDR3: CASSIEGRTYEQYF
D: .
V: TRBV19
J: TRBJ2-7
size: .

DNA: TGTGCCTGGAGGCAAGCCAGGACTGTCGAGAAACTGTTTTTT
CDR3: CAWRQARTVEKLFF
D: .
V: TRBV30
J: TRBJ1-4
size: .

DNA: TGTGCCAGCAGCTTAGGTGCGGACCCTAAAGAGACCCAGTACTTC
CDR3: CASSLGADPKETQYF
D: .
V: TRBV11-3
J: TRBJ2-5
size: once

DNA: TGTGCCTGGAGGGACAGTAACCTCGAGCAGTACTTC
CDR3: CAWRDSNLEQYF
D: .
V: TRBV30
J: TRBJ2-7
size: .

DNA: TGTGCCAGCAGTTCCACCTTCAGGGCAACTAATGAAAAACTGTTTTTT
CDR3: CASSSTFRATNEKLFF
D: .
V: TRBV6-5
J: TRBJ1-4
size: .

DNA: TGCGCCAGCAGTGAGTCGGGGTCTAAGGAGACCCAGTACTTC
CDR3: CASSESGSKETQYF
D: .
V: TRBV10-1
J: TRBJ2-5
size: .

DNA: TGCAGCGTTGTTGGTCGGTTGGTCACTGAAGCTTTCTTT
CDR3: CSVVGRLVTEAFF
D: .
V: TRBV29-1
J: TRBJ1-1
size: .

DNA: TGTGCCAGCAGCTCCTACGGGACAGGGATGAATGGCTACACCTTC
CDR3: CASSSYGTGMNGYTF
D: TRBD1
V: TRBV7-2
J: TRBJ1-2
size: .

DNA: TGTGCCAGCAGCCCCCGGAGTGGTAGGGGCACAGATACGCAGTATTTT
CDR3: CASSPRSGRGTDTQYF
D: .
V: TRBV7-3
J: TRBJ2-3
size: .

DNA: TGTGCCAGCTCGCGAGACAAACAGGGCTCTGGGGCCAACGTCCTGACTTTC
CDR3: CASSRDKQGSGANVLTF
D: .
V: TRBV18
J: TRBJ2-6
size: once

DNA: TGCAGCGCTGACAGGGGGCGGCTAAATGAGCAGTTCTTC
CDR3: CSADRGRLNEQFF
D: TRBD1
V: TRBV29-1
J: TRBJ2-1
size: .

DNA: TGTGCCAGCAGCCCCCGTGAGGCCCGAGAGACCCAGTACTTC
CDR3: CASSPREARETQYF
D: .
V: TRBV11-2
J: TRBJ2-5
size: .

DNA: TGTGCCAGCAGCTTAGCGGACAGGGGGTCCTACGAGCAGTACTTC
CDR3: CASSLADRGSYEQYF
D: TRBD1
V: TRBV11-2
J: TRBJ2-7
size: .

DNA: TGTGCCAGTAGTATCAAAAATCAGCCCCAGCATTTT
CDR3: CASSIKNQPQHF
D: .
V: TRBV19
J: TRBJ1-5
size: once

DNA: TGTGCCAGCCGCAGAGAGCTTGGGGCCAACGTCCTGACTTTC
CDR3: CASRRELGANVLTF
D: .
V: TRBV2
J: TRBJ2-6
size: .

DNA: TGCGCCAGCAGCTCAGGTCCGTCGAGCACTGAAGCTTTCTTT
CDR3: CASSSGPSSTEAFF
D: .
V: TRBV5-1
J: TRBJ1-1
size: .

DNA: TGTGCCAGCAGCGCCATTCAGGGGGCGCCGGGTGGCTACACCTTC
CDR3: CASSAIQGAPGGYTF
D: TRBD1
V: TRBV11-2
J: TRBJ1-2
size: .

DNA: TGTGCCAGCAGCTCACAGGGGCGGATGGGGTACAATGAGCAGTTCTTC
CDR3: CASSSQGRMGYNEQFF
D: TRBD1
V: TRBV7-3
J: TRBJ2-1
size: .

DNA: TGTGCCAGCTCACCGGGGACGGATCTCAATGAGCAGTTCTTC
CDR3: CASSPGTDLNEQFF
D: .
V: TRBV18
J: TRBJ2-1
size: .